The 5 T cell receptor beta chains below were found in one sample sequenced in a study of radiotherapy plus CTLA-4 blockade in lung cancer. Method: immunoSEQ multiplex PCR; TCRdb's copy keeps in-frame clones and lacks some. The data hold around 130,000 clones, with 80% to 90% observed a single time. The sequenced sample was peripheral blood, obtained from a patient treated with radiotherapy plus ipilimumab. The receptors originated from a human donor with non-small cell lung cancer that progressed on radiotherapy plus ipilimumab.

This rearrangement joins TRBV12-5 to TRBJ2-1; 7 bases are a match to TRBD2. Germline V gives CDR1 LGHNT, CDR2 FRNRAP. This CDR3 spans 14 amino acids. With 5 bases clipped from V and 2 bases from J, the junction kept 3 bases outside the gene matches. The CDR3 DNA sequence: TGTGCTAGTGGTCCTAGCGGCCCCTACAATGAGCAGTTCTTC. This encodes CASGPSGPYNEQFF.

The chain couples TRBV2 to TRBJ2-7; 11 bases are shared with TRBD2. With 6 bases clipped from V and 1 base from J, the junction kept 2 bases outside the gene matches. Germline lookup yields CDR1 SNHLY and CDR2 FYNNEI. The CDR3 totals 14 residues. The CDR3 loop reads CASRGTSGSYEQYF. For the CDR3, the DNA is TGTGCCAGCAGAGGGACTAGCGGTTCCTACGAGCAGTACTTC.

The CDR3 nucleotides read TGTGCCAGCAGCTCTCTCGCGGACAGTGTGGCTTTCTTT. This encodes CASSSLADSVAFF. This chain uses TRBV11-3 with TRBJ1-1; possible D gene TRBD1, 6 bases. Per germline, CDR1 SGHNT and CDR2 YENEEA. V was shortened by 4 bases and J by 11 bases, with 17 bases between the two germline ends. The CDR3 contains 13 residues.

This chain uses TRBV19 with TRBJ2-1; D possibly corresponds to TRBD2 (5 bases). The CDR3 contains 14 residues. Between the trimmed V and J ends, which lost 5 bases and 7 bases, there was a span of 15 bases. CDR1 is LNHDA, CDR2 SQIVND, per germline (reference sequence). The CDR3 spells CASSVTSRGNEQFF. The CDR3, as DNA: TGTGCCAGTAGTGTCACATCCCGGGGTAATGAGCAGTTCTTC.

This clone was seen more than once but under ten times. This chain's CDR3 is CASSRPGQGNEKLFF. The CDR3 nucleotides are TGTGCCAGCAGTCGCCCGGGACAGGGAAATGAAAAACTGTTTTTT. The rearrangement links TRBV6-6 to TRBJ1-4, with TRBD1 matching over 9 bases. The CDR3 runs to 15 residues. Trimming at V came to 5 bases and at J to 5 bases, leaving 6 bases not matched to a gene. Per germline, CDR1 MNHNY and CDR2 SVGAGI (reference sequence).